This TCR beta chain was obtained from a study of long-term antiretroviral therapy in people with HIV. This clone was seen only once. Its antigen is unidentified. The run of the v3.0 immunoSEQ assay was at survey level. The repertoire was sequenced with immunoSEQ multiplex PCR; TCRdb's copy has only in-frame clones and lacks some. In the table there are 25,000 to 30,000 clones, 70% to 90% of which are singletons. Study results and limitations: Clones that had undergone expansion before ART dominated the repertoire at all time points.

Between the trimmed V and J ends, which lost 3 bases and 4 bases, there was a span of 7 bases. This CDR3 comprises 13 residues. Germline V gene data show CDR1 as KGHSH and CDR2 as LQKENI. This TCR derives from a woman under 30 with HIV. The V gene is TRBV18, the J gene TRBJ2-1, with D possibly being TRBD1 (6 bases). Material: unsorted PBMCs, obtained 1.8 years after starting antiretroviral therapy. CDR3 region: CASSPTGYNEQFF. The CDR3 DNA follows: TGTGCCAGCTCACCTACAGGGTACAATGAGCAGTTCTTC.